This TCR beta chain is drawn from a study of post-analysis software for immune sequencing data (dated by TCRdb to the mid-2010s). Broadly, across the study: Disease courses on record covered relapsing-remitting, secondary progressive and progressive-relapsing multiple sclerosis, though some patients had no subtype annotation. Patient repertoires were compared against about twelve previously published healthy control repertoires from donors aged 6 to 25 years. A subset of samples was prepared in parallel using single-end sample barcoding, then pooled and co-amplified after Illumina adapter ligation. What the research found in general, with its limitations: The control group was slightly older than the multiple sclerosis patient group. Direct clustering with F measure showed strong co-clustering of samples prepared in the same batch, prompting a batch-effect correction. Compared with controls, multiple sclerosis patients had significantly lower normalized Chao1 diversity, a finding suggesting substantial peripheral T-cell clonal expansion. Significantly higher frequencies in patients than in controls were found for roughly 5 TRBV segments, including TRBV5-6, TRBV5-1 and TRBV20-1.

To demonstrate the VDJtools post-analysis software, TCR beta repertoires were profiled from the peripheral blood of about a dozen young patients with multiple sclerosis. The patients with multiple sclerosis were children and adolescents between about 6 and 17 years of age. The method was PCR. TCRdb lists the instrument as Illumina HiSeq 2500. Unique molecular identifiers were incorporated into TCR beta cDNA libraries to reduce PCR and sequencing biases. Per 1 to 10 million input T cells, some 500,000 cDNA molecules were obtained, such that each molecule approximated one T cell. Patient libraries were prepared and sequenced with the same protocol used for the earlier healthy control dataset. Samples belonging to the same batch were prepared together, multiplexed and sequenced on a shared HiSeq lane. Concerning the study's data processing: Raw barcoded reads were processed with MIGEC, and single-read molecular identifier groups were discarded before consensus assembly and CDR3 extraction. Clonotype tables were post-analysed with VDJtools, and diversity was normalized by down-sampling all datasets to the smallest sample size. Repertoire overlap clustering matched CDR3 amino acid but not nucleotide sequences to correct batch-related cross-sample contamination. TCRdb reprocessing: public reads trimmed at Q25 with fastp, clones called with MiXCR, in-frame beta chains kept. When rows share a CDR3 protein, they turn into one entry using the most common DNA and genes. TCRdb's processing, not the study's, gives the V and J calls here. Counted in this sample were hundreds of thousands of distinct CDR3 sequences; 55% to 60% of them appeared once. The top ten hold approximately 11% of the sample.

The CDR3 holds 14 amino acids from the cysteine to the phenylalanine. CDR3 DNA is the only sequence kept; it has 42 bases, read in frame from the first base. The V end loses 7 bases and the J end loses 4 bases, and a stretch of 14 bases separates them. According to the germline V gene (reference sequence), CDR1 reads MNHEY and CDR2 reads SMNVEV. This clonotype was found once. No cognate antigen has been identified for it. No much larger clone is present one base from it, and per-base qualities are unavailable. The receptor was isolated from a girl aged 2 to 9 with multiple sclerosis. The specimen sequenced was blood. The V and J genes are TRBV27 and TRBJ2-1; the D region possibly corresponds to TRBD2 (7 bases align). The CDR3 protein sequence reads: CASNQGGGYNEQFF. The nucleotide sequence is TGTGCCAGCAACCAGGGAGGGGGTTACAATGAGCAGTTCTTC.